The 14 T cell receptor beta chains below were found in one sample sequenced in a study of human T cells and chemical hapten exposure. Using its own MiXCR run on the RACE reads, TCRdb lists one record per CDR3 protein. The repertoire holds about 130,000 distinct CDR3 sequences, with approximately 9% as singletons. Time point in this sample: healthy volunteer bleed at 2 weeks. Sequencing started from total RNA isolated from unfractionated whole blood. The sequenced sample was whole blood. The source of these receptors is a male donor in good health. Some clones in this sample may be carry-over from other donors' samples.

This clonotype occurred a few times. CDR3 DNA sequence: TGCAGTGTTGAACGGGACGAGAACACTGAAGCTTTCTTT. Translation: CSVERDENTEAFF. J is TRBJ1-1 and V is TRBV20-1; D may be TRBD1 (5 bases). The germline V gene has CDR1 DFQATT and CDR2 SNEGSKA (reference sequence). This CDR3 is 13 amino acids long. V gave up 7 bases and J gave up 1 base, with 13 bases separating them.

The chain carries TRBV11-2 and TRBJ1-3; D may be TRBD1 (6 bases). Trimming took off 0 bases at V and 0 bases at J, with 15 bases between the two ends. Per the germline V gene, CDR1 is SGHAT and CDR2 is FQNNGV. This CDR3 is 18 amino acids long. The CDR3 is CASSLETGGQVSGNTIYF. The CDR3, as DNA: TGTGCCAGCAGCTTAGAAACGGGGGGCCAAGTCTCTGGAAACACCATATATTTT.

The chain carries TRBV6-6 and TRBJ1-2, with TRBD1 matching 12 bases. Looked up from germline, CDR1 is MNHNY and CDR2 is SVGAGI (reference sequence). The CDR3 has 14 residues. With V trimmed by 4 bases and J by 8 bases, 5 bases remained unmatched. The CDR3 DNA sequence: TGTGCCAGCAGTTCGGGACAGGGGGCGCAAGGCTACACCTTC. Protein sequence: CASSSGQGAQGYTF.

This clonotype was seen only once. The chain links TRBV27 to TRBJ2-7; D gene uncertain. This CDR3 has 11 amino acids. The V gene lost 4 bases and the J gene lost 6 bases, with 7 bases spanning the gap. CDR1 is MNHEY, CDR2 SMNVEV, per germline (reference sequence). DNA for the CDR3: TGTGCCAGCAGTTCCCTGTTCGAGCAGTACTTC. It translates to CASSSLFEQYF.

V usage is TRBV12-3 or TRBV12-4 and J usage is TRBJ1-6; 8 bases are shared with TRBD1. CDR3 length: 14 residues. V was pared by 5 bases and J by 8 bases, with 5 bases of the junction left unmatched. The chain's CDR3 is CASSLGQGDSPLHF. CDR3 bases: TGTGCCAGCAGTCTCGGACAGGGTGATTCACCCCTCCACTTT.

This clonotype was detected only a few times. V gene TRBV6-5 combines with J gene TRBJ1-2; 8 nucleotides match TRBD1. With 7 bases clipped from V and 2 bases from J, the junction kept 6 bases outside the gene matches. The CDR3 spans 14 residues. Looked up from germline, CDR1 is MNHEY and CDR2 is SVGAGI. The CDR3 nucleotides read TGTGCCAGCAAAAGGACAGGGACGAACTATGGCTACACCTTC. Protein sequence: CASKRTGTNYGYTF.

This clonotype was observed a handful of times. This chain links TRBV7-8 with TRBJ2-3; D gene uncertain. CDR3 length: 13 residues. The germline CDR1 and CDR2 sequences are SGHVS and FQNEAQ. V was cut by 2 bases and J by 11 bases, with 14 bases left in between. The CDR3 DNA reads as TGTGCCAGCAGCTTACCCCCGCCGGGTGGGCAGTATTTT. This codes for CASSLPPPGGQYF.

This clonotype was counted ten times or more. J is TRBJ2-7 and V is TRBV6-6; D is perhaps TRBD1 (5 bases). Per the germline V gene, CDR1 is MNHNY and CDR2 is SVGAGI (reference sequence). CDR3 length equals 12 residues. Trimming removed 5 bases at V and 3 bases at J, with 8 bases between. The CDR3 coding sequence is TGTGCCAGCAGTCAGGGATACTACGAGCAGTACTTC. It specifies CASSQGYYEQYF.

This clonotype was detected ten times or more. This sequence joins TRBV5-8 and TRBJ2-1, with D hard to call. Trimming took off 0 bases at V and 2 bases at J, with 9 bases between the two ends. This CDR3 comprises 15 residues. The V gene's germline CDR1 is SGHTS and CDR2 YDEGEE. The DNA for the CDR3 is TGTGCCAGCAGCTTGGCGTCGCCGGCCTACAATGAGCAGTTCTTC. Translating gives CASSLASPAYNEQFF.

The CDR3 is CASSPGIRTQHF. The CDR3 DNA sequence: TGTGCCAGCAGCCCCGGGATAAGGACCCAGCATTTT. The chain is built from TRBV12-3 or TRBV12-4 and TRBJ1-5, with D unclear. The CDR3 runs 12 residues. V lost 6 bases to trimming and J lost 11 bases, with 14 bases between them.

This clonotype was seen a handful of times. This sequence joins TRBV29-1 and TRBJ2-7, with a possible D match to TRBD2 (5 bases). This CDR3 has 12 amino acids. The V end was cut by 6 bases, the J end by 1 base, with 10 bases between. The V gene's germline CDR1 is SQVTM and CDR2 ANQGSEA. CDR3 sequence reads: CSVGEGSYEQYF. The CDR3 nucleotides read TGCAGCGTGGGCGAGGGATCCTACGAGCAGTACTTC.

The rearrangement uses TRBV11-2 and TRBJ1-5; no reliable D call. This CDR3 is built from 14 residues. In germline, CDR1 is SGHAT, CDR2 FQNNGV. V was pared by 3 bases and J by 7 bases, with 13 bases between. The CDR3 DNA is TGTGCCAGCAGCTTTACGGGGATCGGGCAGCCCCAGCATTTT. Translation: CASSFTGIGQPQHF.

In this sample, this clonotype turned up many times. The chain couples TRBV19 to TRBJ2-1; 10 positions agree with TRBD2. With V trimmed by 4 bases and J by 10 bases, 16 bases remained unmatched. CDR3 size: 17 residues. The V gene's germline CDR1 is LNHDA and CDR2 SQIVND (reference sequence). CDR3 residues: CASSKGAPSGRAVEQFF. CDR3 bases: TGTGCCAGTAGTAAGGGTGCCCCAAGCGGGAGGGCCGTAGAGCAGTTCTTC.

The V and J genes are TRBV30 and TRBJ2-1; no firm D call. Germline lookup yields CDR1 GTSNPN and CDR2 SVGIG (reference sequence). V was shortened by 0 bases and J by 6 bases, with 12 bases between the two germline ends. The CDR3 runs 14 residues. Here the CDR3 reads CAWSVQRVGNEQFF. As DNA, the CDR3 is TGTGCCTGGAGTGTACAGCGAGTAGGCAATGAGCAGTTCTTC.